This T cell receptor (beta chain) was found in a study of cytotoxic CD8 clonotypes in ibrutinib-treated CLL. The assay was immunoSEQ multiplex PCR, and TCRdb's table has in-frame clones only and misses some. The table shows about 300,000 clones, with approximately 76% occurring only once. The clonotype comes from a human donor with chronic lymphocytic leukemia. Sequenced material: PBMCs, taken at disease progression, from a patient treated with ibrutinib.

The CDR3, as DNA: TGCAGTGCTAGAGGGACGCCCGAGCAGTACTTC. Protein product: CSARGTPEQYF. The chain recombines TRBV20-1 with TRBJ2-7; the D is unclear. V shed 1 base and J shed 6 bases, with 7 bases lying between them. There are 11 residues in the CDR3. Germline V gives CDR1 DFQATT, CDR2 SNEGSKA (reference sequence).